The 30 T cell receptor beta chains presented below share a single source sample, sequenced in a study of T-cell reconstitution after alpha-beta-depleted transplantation in children. For TCRbeta, the library was prepared with unique molecular identifiers. TCRdb used MiXCR to reprocess the PCR reads, holding one entry per CDR3 protein. This sample has about 460,000 distinct CDR3 sequences, with about an eighth found just once. Source: PBMCs from the stem cell graft donor, taken from the stem cell graft. The receptors originated from a human donor who donated a stem cell graft to a child with combined immunodeficiency.

The chain carries TRBV4-1 and TRBJ2-1, with no clear D. Germline loops: CDR1 MGHRA, CDR2 YSYEKL. Deletions cut 1 base from V and 5 bases from J, with 6 bases between. The CDR3 runs 13 residues. CDR3 in DNA: TGCGCCAGCAGCCAAGCCCAAAACAATGAGCAGTTCTTC. This encodes CASSQAQNNEQFF.

This clonotype turned up a few times. The chain has TRBV20-1 and TRBJ2-7; no firm D call. Trimming shortened V by 4 bases and J by 7 bases, and 11 bases separated the two germline ends. The CDR3 is 11 residues long. Per the germline V gene, CDR1 is DFQATT and CDR2 is SNEGSKA (reference sequence). CDR3 residues: CSATLLREQYF. The CDR3 DNA is TGCAGTGCTACCCTCCTAAGGGAGCAGTACTTC.

This clonotype was seen a few times. The gene calls are TRBV13 and TRBJ1-2; 8 nucleotides align to TRBD1. This CDR3 has 15 amino acids. CDR1 and CDR2 (germline): PRHDT, FYEKMQ (reference sequence). The trim removed 4 bases at V and 3 bases at J, leaving 7 bases unmatched. CDR3 amino acids: CASSSIATGDYGYTF. CDR3 in DNA: TGTGCCAGCAGCTCGATTGCGACAGGGGACTATGGCTACACCTTC.

This clonotype was observed a handful of times. V usage is TRBV10-3 and J usage is TRBJ2-1; D is unresolved. Germline lookup yields CDR1 ENHRY and CDR2 SYGVKD. The CDR3 extends over 14 amino acids. The V gene lost 4 bases and the J gene lost 5 bases, with 12 bases spanning the gap. CDR3 DNA sequence: TGTGCCATCAGTGTGCAACGCCTGCACAATGAGCAGTTCTTC. Translated, it gives CAISVQRLHNEQFF.

The chain combines TRBV5-8 with TRBJ1-1, with 7 bases lining up with TRBD1. This CDR3 spans 15 amino acids. The V gene end was trimmed by 4 bases and the J gene end by 1 base; junction bases not matched to a gene: 7. The germline V gene encodes CDR1 SGHTS and CDR2 YDEGEE. CDR3: CASSRIGTENTEAFF. The CDR3 region has the DNA TGTGCCAGCAGCCGGATAGGGACAGAGAACACTGAAGCTTTCTTT.

This clonotype has only a few counts. V gene TRBV7-3 combines with J gene TRBJ2-3, with 9 bases identical to TRBD1. V gave up 5 bases and J gave up 5 bases; unmatched junction bases: 2. CDR3 length: 13 residues. Germline lookup yields CDR1 SGHTA and CDR2 FQGTGA. DNA of the CDR3: TGTGCCAGCAGCGGGACAGGGCAAGATACGCAGTATTTT. This codes for CASSGTGQDTQYF.

The chain links TRBV9 to TRBJ2-3; D uncertain. The CDR3 runs to 14 residues. CDR1 is SGDLS, CDR2 YYNGEE, per germline. V lost 0 bases and J lost 1, with 6 bases in between. CDR3 DNA: TGTGCCAGCAGCGTAGATTGGGGCACAGATACGCAGTATTTT. Protein: CASSVDWGTDTQYF.

This clonotype was recorded a few times. The genes are TRBV7-9 and TRBJ2-7; the D gene is possibly TRBD1 (6 bases). Between the trimmed V and J ends, which lost 5 bases and 0 bases, there was a span of 14 bases. This CDR3 comprises 15 residues. In germline, CDR1 is SEHNR, CDR2 FQNEAQ (reference sequence). The CDR3 DNA follows: TGTGCCAGCAGCCCCGGGACACATCGCTCCTACGAGCAGTACTTC. Protein product: CASSPGTHRSYEQYF. Filled out from reference TRBV7-9 and TRBJ2-7, the complete variable domain reads DTGVSQNPRHKITKRGQNVTFRCDPISEHNRLYWYRQTLGQGPEFLTYFQNEAQLEKSRLLSDRFSAERPKGSFSTLEIQRTEQGDSAMYLCASSPGTHRSYEQYFGPGTRLTVT.

The gene calls are TRBV12-3 or TRBV12-4 and TRBJ1-4; D call uncertain. Deletions cut 6 bases from V and 4 bases from J, with 9 bases between. The CDR3 covers 13 residues. CDR3 nucleotides: TGTGCCAGCAGCTCCTTTCTTAATGAAAAACTGTTTTTT. Its protein product is CASSSFLNEKLFF.

This clonotype has a handful of counts. The chain couples TRBV10-3 to TRBJ2-7; D possibly corresponds to TRBD2 (5 bases). From germline, CDR1 is ENHRY and CDR2 SYGVKD. This CDR3 spans 14 amino acids. Trimming removed 8 bases from V and 0 bases from J, with 14 bases in between. The CDR3 DNA follows: TGTGCCATCCGGCGGACTCAGAGCTCCTACGAGCAGTACTTC. Translating it yields CAIRRTQSSYEQYF.

This chain connects TRBV6-2 or TRBV6-3 to TRBJ2-1; 11 bases agree with TRBD2. Germline-derived CDR1 and CDR2 are MNHEY and SVGEGT. With 8 bases clipped from V and 5 bases from J, the junction kept 5 bases outside the gene matches. This CDR3 has 14 amino acids. The CDR3 reads CASLAGGPNNEQFF. The DNA of the CDR3 is TGTGCCAGCTTAGCGGGGGGGCCTAACAATGAGCAGTTCTTC.

This clonotype was recorded at least ten times. The V and J genes are TRBV7-9 and TRBJ2-5; 9 bases align to TRBD1. Germline loops: CDR1 SEHNR, CDR2 FQNEAQ (reference sequence). Trimming took 5 bases from V and 11 from J; bases not matched to a gene: 9. This CDR3 region has 13 residues. CDR3 in amino acids: CASSPWTGDSQYF. CDR3 bases: TGTGCCAGCAGCCCGTGGACAGGGGACTCACAGTACTTC.

The gene calls are TRBV7-2 and TRBJ2-7; tentatively, D is TRBD1 (6 bases). Per germline, CDR1 SGHTA and CDR2 FQGNSA. The CDR3 is 14 residues long. V lost 3 bases and J 6 bases, leaving 15 bases between the germline ends. The DNA of the CDR3 is TGTGCCAGCAGCTTTGAGGGGGATTATTCCGAGCAGTACTTC. It is translated as CASSFEGDYSEQYF.

This rearrangement joins TRBV10-3 to TRBJ1-6; perhaps TRBD1 as D (5 bases). V dropped 6 bases and J dropped 7 bases, with 10 bases sitting between them. CDR1 and CDR2 from the germline V gene are ENHRY and SYGVKD. CDR3 length: 13 amino acids. The CDR3 sequence: CAISREINSPLHF. Here the CDR3 DNA reads TGTGCCATCAGCAGGGAAATCAATTCACCCCTCCACTTT.

This clonotype was found a few times. The V and J genes are TRBV12-3 or TRBV12-4 and TRBJ1-2; a weak D match, TRBD1 (6 bases). This CDR3 spans 13 amino acids. Trimming left V 1 base short and J 6 bases short, with 9 bases between. CDR3: CASSLGPGDGYTF. The CDR3 DNA is TGTGCCAGCAGTTTAGGCCCAGGGGATGGCTACACCTTC.

This clonotype was seen at least ten times. CDR3 residues: CASSYDGGKNIQYF. The CDR3 region has the DNA TGTGCCAGCAGCTATGATGGTGGCAAAAACATTCAGTACTTC. This rearrangement joins TRBV7-2 to TRBJ2-4; unclear D gene. Trimming took off 4 bases at V and 3 bases at J, with 10 bases between the two ends. The germline gives CDR1 SGHTA, CDR2 FQGNSA. This CDR3 has 14 amino acids.

V gene TRBV12-3 or TRBV12-4 combines with J gene TRBJ2-3; 8 bases match TRBD1. The V gene end was trimmed by 4 bases and the J gene end by 10 bases; junction bases not matched to a gene: 10. The CDR3 is 14 residues long. Written as DNA, the CDR3 is TGTGCCAGCAGTTCCGGGACAGGTATTAATCCGCAGTATTTT. Protein product: CASSSGTGINPQYF.

This clonotype appeared a few times. This chain links TRBV5-6 with TRBJ2-1, with 11 bases that match TRBD2. Trimming removed 7 bases from V and 9 bases from J; junction bases left unmatched: 9. CDR3 size: 14 residues. Germline V lookup: CDR1 SGHDT, CDR2 YYEEEE. CDR3 residues: CASSLPGLAVEQFF. The CDR3 region has the DNA TGTGCCAGCTCACTCCCGGGACTAGCGGTTGAGCAGTTCTTC.

The chain is built from TRBV7-2 and TRBJ2-2, with D uncertain. Germline CDR1 and CDR2: SGHTA and FQGNSA. V lost 5 bases to trimming and J lost 1 base, with 11 bases between them. CDR3 length equals 15 residues. The CDR3 DNA reads as TGTGCCAGCAGCCGGCGAAACTTGAACACCGGGGAGCTGTTTTTT. Its translation is CASSRRNLNTGELFF.

Many counts were recorded for this clonotype. The chain recombines TRBV5-4 with TRBJ2-2; possibly TRBD1 for D (6 bases). CDR3 size: 16 residues. V was trimmed by 1 base and J by 0 bases, leaving 10 bases between them. Germline loops: CDR1 SGHNT, CDR2 YYREEE (reference sequence). The CDR3 loop reads CASSLRQATNTGELFF. The CDR3 DNA is TGTGCCAGCAGCTTGAGACAGGCCACGAACACCGGGGAGCTGTTTTTT.

The rearrangement links TRBV11-2 to TRBJ2-3; possible D gene TRBD2, 5 bases. V was cut by 5 bases and J by 0 bases, with 12 bases left in between. Germline CDR1 and CDR2: SGHAT and FQNNGV. The CDR3 is made up of 15 amino acids. The CDR3: CASSLLGFSTDTQYF. CDR3 bases: TGTGCCAGCAGCCTACTAGGGTTTAGCACAGATACGCAGTATTTT.

The rearrangement uses TRBV10-3 and TRBJ2-7; D not certain. V lost 11 bases and J lost 0, with 17 bases in between. Germline assignment: CDR1 ENHRY and CDR2 SYGVKD. There are 14 residues in the CDR3. The CDR3 DNA reads TGTGCCCTGTCGGTAGGCCCTTTCTCCTACGAGCAGTACTTC. Amino acids: CALSVGPFSYEQYF.

The chain uses TRBV7-2 and TRBJ2-5, with TRBD2 identical over 8 bases. The V gene end was trimmed by 0 bases and the J gene end by 2 bases; junction bases not matched to a gene: 5. Per germline, CDR1 SGHTA and CDR2 FQGNSA. The length of the CDR3 is 16 residues. CDR3 residues: CASSLARIAGQETQYF. The CDR3 nucleotides are TGTGCCAGCAGCTTAGCGAGGATAGCGGGGCAAGAGACCCAGTACTTC.

The CDR3 DNA follows: TGTGCCAGCATCTTTGGCTCTGAAGCTTTCTTT. It codes for CASIFGSEAFF. The chain couples TRBV6-1 to TRBJ1-1; no firm D call. This CDR3 region has 11 residues. V was trimmed by 7 bases and J by 6 bases, leaving 9 bases between them. Germline-derived CDR1 and CDR2 are MNHNS and SASEGT.

The chain recombines TRBV4-3 with TRBJ1-2, with D unclear. CDR1 LGHNA and CDR2 YSLEER come from the germline V gene. The germline V and J ends were trimmed by 1 base and 0 bases, with 9 bases remaining between them. The CDR3 has 15 residues. The CDR3 DNA is TGCGCCAGCAGCCAAGGTACTGTAGCTAACTATGGCTACACCTTC. It encodes CASSQGTVANYGYTF.

J is TRBJ2-7 and V is TRBV7-9; perhaps TRBD1 as D (7 bases). CDR3 length: 15 amino acids. Germline V gene sequence: CDR1 SEHNR, CDR2 FQNEAQ (reference sequence). V lost 5 bases, J lost 3 bases, and 17 bases lay in between. CDR3 loop: CASSGTRDSLYEQYF. The CDR3, as DNA: TGTGCCAGCAGCGGTACGCGGGACAGCCTCTACGAGCAGTACTTC.

This clonotype was detected ten times or more. V and J are TRBV28 and TRBJ2-5; TRBD1 matches 9 bases. Germline V gives CDR1 MDHEN, CDR2 SYDVKM. CDR3 length: 15 amino acids. The V segment lost 6 bases and the J segment 3 bases; nucleotides outside the gene matches: 8. The CDR3 DNA reads TGTGCCAGCAGCCATACGACAGGGGGGGAAGAGACCCAGTACTTC. Protein sequence: CASSHTTGGEETQYF.

J is TRBJ2-5 and V is TRBV12-3 or TRBV12-4; possible D gene TRBD2, 7 bases. CDR3 size: 15 residues. V gave up 3 bases and J gave up 4 bases, with 15 bases separating them. CDR3: CASSFRGGAGETQYF. CDR3 DNA: TGTGCCAGCAGTTTCCGTGGGGGGGCCGGAGAGACCCAGTACTTC.

This clonotype has only a few counts. V is TRBV7-9 and J is TRBJ2-7; 14 bases match TRBD2. This CDR3 comprises 15 residues. The V gene end was trimmed by 5 bases and the J gene end by 3 bases; junction bases not matched to a gene: 3. CDR1 is SEHNR, CDR2 FQNEAQ, per germline (reference sequence). The CDR3 loop is CASSTGLAGGYEQYF. The CDR3 region has the DNA TGTGCCAGCAGCACCGGACTAGCGGGGGGCTACGAGCAGTACTTC. The whole variable domain, remainder taken from reference TRBV7-9 and TRBJ2-7, is DTGVSQNPRHKITKRGQNVTFRCDPISEHNRLYWYRQTLGQGPEFLTYFQNEAQLEKSRLLSDRFSAERPKGSFSTLEIQRTEQGDSAMYLCASSTGLAGGYEQYFGPGTRLTVT.

The table lists this clonotype with many counts. The genes are TRBV29-1 and TRBJ2-1, with D unclear. Germline V CDR1 and CDR2: SQVTM, ANQGSEA. CDR3 length: 13 residues. V was cut by 0 bases and J by 1 base, with 4 bases left in between. The DNA of the CDR3 is TGCAGCGTTGAAGAGTTTTCCTACAATGAGCAGTTCTTC. It is translated as CSVEEFSYNEQFF.